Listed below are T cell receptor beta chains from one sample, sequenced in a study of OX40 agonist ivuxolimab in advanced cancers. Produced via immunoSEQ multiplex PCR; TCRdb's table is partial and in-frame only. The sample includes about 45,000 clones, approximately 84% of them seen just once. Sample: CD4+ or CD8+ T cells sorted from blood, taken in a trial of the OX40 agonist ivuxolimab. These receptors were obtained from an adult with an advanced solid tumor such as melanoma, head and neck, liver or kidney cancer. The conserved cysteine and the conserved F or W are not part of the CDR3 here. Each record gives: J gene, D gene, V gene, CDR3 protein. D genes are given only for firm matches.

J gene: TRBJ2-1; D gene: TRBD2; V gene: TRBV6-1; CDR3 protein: ASSGTGLVYNEQF
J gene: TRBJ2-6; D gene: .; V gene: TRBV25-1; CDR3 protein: ASSWTGANVLT
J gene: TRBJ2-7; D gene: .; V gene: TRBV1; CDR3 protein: TSSQDSSRGGREQY
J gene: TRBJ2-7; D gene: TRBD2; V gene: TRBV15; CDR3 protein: ATSTYSGRGAYEQY
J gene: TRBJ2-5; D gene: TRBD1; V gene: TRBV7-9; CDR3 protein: ASSSRPDRQQETQY
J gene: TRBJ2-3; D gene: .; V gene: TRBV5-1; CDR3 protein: ASRLEGFADTQY
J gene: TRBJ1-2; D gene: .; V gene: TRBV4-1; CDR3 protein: ASSQGGDGSYGYT
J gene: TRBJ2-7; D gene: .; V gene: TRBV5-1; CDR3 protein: ASSPAVAYEQY
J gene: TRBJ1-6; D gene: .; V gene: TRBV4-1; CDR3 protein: ASSLGLGNSPLH
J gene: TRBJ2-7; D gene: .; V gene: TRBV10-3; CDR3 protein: AIRSSPSKY
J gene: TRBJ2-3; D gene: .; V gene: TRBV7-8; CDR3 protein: ASSFGGTDTQY
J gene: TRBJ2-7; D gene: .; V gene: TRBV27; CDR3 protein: ASARGSREQY
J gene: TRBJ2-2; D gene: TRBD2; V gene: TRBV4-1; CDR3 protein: ASSRGASGRADTGELF
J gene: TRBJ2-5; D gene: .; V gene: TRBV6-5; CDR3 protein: ASSSDQETQY
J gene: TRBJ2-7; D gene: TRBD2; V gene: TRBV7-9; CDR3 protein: ASSSPSGGFIYEQY
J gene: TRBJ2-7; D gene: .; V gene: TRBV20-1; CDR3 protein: SATPTYEQY
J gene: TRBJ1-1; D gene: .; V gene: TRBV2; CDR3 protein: ASSERGVFEAF
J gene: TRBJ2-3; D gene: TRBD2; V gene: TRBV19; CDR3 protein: ASTRGGSADTQY
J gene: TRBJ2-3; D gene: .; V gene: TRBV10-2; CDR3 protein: ATSSFGFSTDTQY
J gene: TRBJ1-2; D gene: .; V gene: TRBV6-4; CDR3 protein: ASSDSSGGRIYGYT
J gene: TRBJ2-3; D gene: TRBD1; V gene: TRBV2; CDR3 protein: ASSEFGDRELTDTQY
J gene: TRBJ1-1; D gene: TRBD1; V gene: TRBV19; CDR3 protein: ASTPGQLNTEAF
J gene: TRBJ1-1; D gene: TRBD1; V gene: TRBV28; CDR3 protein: ASSPRTGSNTEAF
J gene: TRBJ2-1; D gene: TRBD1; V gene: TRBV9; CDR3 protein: ASSVATVTGVPYNEQF
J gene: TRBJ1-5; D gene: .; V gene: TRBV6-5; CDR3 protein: ASREYSNQPQH
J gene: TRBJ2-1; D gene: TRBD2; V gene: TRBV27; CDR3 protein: ASSLRAGPYNEQF
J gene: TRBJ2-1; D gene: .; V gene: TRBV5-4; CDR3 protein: ASSPQDNEQF
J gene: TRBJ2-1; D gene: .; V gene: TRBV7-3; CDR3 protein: ASSPGTRLYNEQF
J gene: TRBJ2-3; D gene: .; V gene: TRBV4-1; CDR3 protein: ASSQVSDGTDTQY
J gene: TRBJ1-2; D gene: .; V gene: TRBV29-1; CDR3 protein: SVDREGSYGYT
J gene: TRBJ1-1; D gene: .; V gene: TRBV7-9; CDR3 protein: ASSPRAGLHTEAF
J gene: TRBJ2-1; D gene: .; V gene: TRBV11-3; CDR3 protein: ASSPPKTGTEQF
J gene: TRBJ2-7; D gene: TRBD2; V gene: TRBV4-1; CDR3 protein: ASSHTRRLAGAQEGEQY
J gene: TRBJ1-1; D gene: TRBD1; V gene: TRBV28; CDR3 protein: ASIQGAWTEAF
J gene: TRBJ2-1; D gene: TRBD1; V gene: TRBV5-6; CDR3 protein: ASSSQGDEQF
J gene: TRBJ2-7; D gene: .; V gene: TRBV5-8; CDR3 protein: ASSLVEGEQY
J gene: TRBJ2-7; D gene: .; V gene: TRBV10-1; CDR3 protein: ASSESTIGAYEQY
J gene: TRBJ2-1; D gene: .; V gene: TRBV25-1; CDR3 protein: ASSVGGPYNEQF
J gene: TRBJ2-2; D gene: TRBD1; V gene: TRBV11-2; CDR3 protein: ASSLPPGTGFTGELF
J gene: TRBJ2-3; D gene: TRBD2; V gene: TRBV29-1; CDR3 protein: SVEGAGGTTDTQY